What follows is one T cell receptor beta chain and its context. What it binds is unknown. These data belong to a study of blood T cells in healthy people across ages. For the second PCR, which ran for 7 to 11 cycles, a sample-barcoded 5' primer and a J-beta primer mix were used. Every molecule of cDNA carried a tag from a template-switch adaptor with 12 random nucleotides. TCRdb analysed the 5' RACE reads with MiXCR anew, one entry per CDR3 protein. The sample contains 550,000 to 650,000 distinct CDR3 sequences, roughly a quarter of which appear only once. Study results and limitations: The unknown donor CMV status may have confounded expanded clonotype changes.

Trimming took 6 bases from V and 5 from J, leaving 11 bases between them. This CDR3 is 12 amino acids long. The same specimen was also included in a second study, on T cells of mothers and their children. That study adds: Mother-child pairs who were related displayed a slightly higher overlap than unrelated pairs, a difference that was non-significant.

The sample was blood. This clonotype originated in a boy younger than 10 in good health. V gene TRBV12-3 or TRBV12-4 combines with J gene TRBJ2-7; D unclear. The CDR3 reads CASSGVSNEQYF. The CDR3 nucleotides are TGTGCCAGCAGCGGAGTTAGCAACGAGCAGTACTTC.